The rows below give T cell receptor beta chains drawn from one sample of a study of graft-versus-host responses after intestinal transplantation. Antigen specificity for these receptors is unknown. Only in-frame clones appear in the TCRdb table, and some are missing; sequencing was by immunoSEQ multiplex PCR. The table lists around 100,000 clones, roughly nine tenths of them singletons. The sequences come from unstimulated CD4+ T cells sorted from spleen or lymph node cells, collected before transplant. The receptors here all came from a human donor who was the organ donor for an intestinal transplant. Each CDR3 is given with its conserved first and last residue. The D gene is left open where the match is weak. Expanded clones are given a class, and other clones once, few, many or no size at all.

TRBV5-6	TRBD1	-	TRBJ1-2	CASSARTGGANYGYTF	TGTGCCAGCAGCGCTAGGACAGGGGGTGCTAACTATGGCTACACCTTC
TRBV6-6	TRBD1	-	TRBJ1-2	CASSYSGQGPFHGYTF	TGTGCCAGCAGTTACTCGGGACAGGGGCCATTTCATGGCTACACCTTC
TRBV4-2	TRBD2	-	TRBJ2-1	CASSPMSGGPVGEQFF	TGTGCCAGCAGCCCGATGAGCGGGGGCCCGGTCGGTGAGCAGTTCTTC
TRBV28	-	-	TRBJ2-5	CASSDSGEEKETQYF	TGTGCCAGCAGTGACTCCGGGGAGGAAAAAGAGACCCAGTACTTC
TRBV19	TRBD1	-	TRBJ1-1	CASGDRVNTEAFF	TGTGCCAGTGGAGACAGGGTTAACACTGAAGCTTTCTTT
TRBV28	TRBD1	few	TRBJ1-6	CASRQIGTGPYNSPLHF	TGTGCCAGCAGGCAAATCGGGACAGGGCCATATAATTCACCCCTCCACTTT
TRBV30	-	-	TRBJ1-3	CAWIEQRYGSGNTIYF	TGTGCCTGGATCGAGCAGAGATATGGCTCTGGAAACACCATATATTTT
TRBV6-1	TRBD1	-	TRBJ2-1	CASSGDRYNEQFF	TGTGCCAGCAGTGGGGACAGGTACAATGAGCAGTTCTTC
TRBV5-6	-	-	TRBJ1-2	CASSPGGNYGYTF	TGTGCCAGCAGCCCGGGTGGTAACTATGGCTACACCTTC
TRBV28	-	-	TRBJ2-7	CASSLSPWGGASSYEQYF	TGTGCCAGCAGTTTATCCCCGTGGGGGGGGGCGAGCTCCTACGAGCAGTACTTC
TRBV19	-	-	TRBJ2-4	CASGEMDRNIQYF	TGTGCCAGTGGAGAAATGGATAGAAACATTCAGTACTTC
TRBV2	TRBD1	once	TRBJ1-6	CASRGPGQGNSPLHF	TGTGCCAGCAGGGGCCCGGGACAGGGTAATTCACCCCTCCACTTT
TRBV6-5	-	few	TRBJ1-3	CASSYGGSGNTIYF	TGTGCCAGCAGTTACGGGGGTTCTGGAAACACCATATATTTT
TRBV6-1	-	-	TRBJ1-3	CASRTDLSGNTIYF	TGTGCCAGCAGGACGGACCTCTCTGGAAACACCATATATTTT
TRBV7-9	TRBD1	-	TRBJ1-3	CASSLVWTGSGNTIYF	TGTGCCAGCAGCTTAGTGTGGACAGGAAGTGGAAACACCATATATTTT
TRBV11-2	-	-	TRBJ2-1	CASTLNLYNEQFF	TGTGCCAGCACCCTTAATCTTTACAATGAGCAGTTCTTC
TRBV11-1	TRBD2	-	TRBJ2-7	CASSTRGGLYEQYF	TGTGCCAGCAGCACGAGGGGAGGGCTCTACGAGCAGTACTTC
TRBV2	-	-	TRBJ1-6	CASSDREVSPLHF	TGTGCCAGCAGTGACAGGGAGGTTTCACCCCTCCACTTT
TRBV30	-	-	TRBJ1-2	CAWSVWAFDYGYTF	TGTGCCTGGAGTGTATGGGCCTTCGACTATGGCTACACCTTC
TRBV30	-	once	TRBJ1-6	CASTSGKGRSNSPLHF	TGTGCCTCCACCTCCGGGAAGGGACGGAGTAATTCACCCCTCCACTTT
TRBV5-1	-	-	TRBJ2-5	CASSLVRGRGETQYF	TGCGCCAGCAGCTTGGTTCGGGGCAGGGGAGAGACCCAGTACTTC
TRBV7-6	TRBD1	-	TRBJ2-7	CASSPKTGGNEQYF	TGTGCCAGCAGCCCGAAGACAGGGGGTAACGAGCAGTACTTC
TRBV28	-	-	TRBJ2-3	CASCLTGGADTQYF	TGTGCCAGCTGCCTAACGGGTGGGGCAGATACGCAGTATTTT
TRBV19	TRBD1	few	TRBJ2-7	CASSIGQGSQEQYF	TGTGCCAGTAGTATCGGACAGGGGTCTCAGGAGCAGTACTTC
TRBV11-3	-	-	TRBJ2-6	CASSPGHGLFSGANVLTF	TGTGCCAGCAGCCCGGGACATGGGTTGTTCTCTGGGGCCAACGTCCTGACTTTC
TRBV25-1	-	-	TRBJ2-7	CASGLAGGYEQYF	TGTGCCAGCGGGCTGGCCGGAGGCTACGAGCAGTACTTC
TRBV14	-	few	TRBJ2-1	CASSTGPNEQFF	TGTGCCAGCAGCACAGGCCCCAATGAGCAGTTCTTC